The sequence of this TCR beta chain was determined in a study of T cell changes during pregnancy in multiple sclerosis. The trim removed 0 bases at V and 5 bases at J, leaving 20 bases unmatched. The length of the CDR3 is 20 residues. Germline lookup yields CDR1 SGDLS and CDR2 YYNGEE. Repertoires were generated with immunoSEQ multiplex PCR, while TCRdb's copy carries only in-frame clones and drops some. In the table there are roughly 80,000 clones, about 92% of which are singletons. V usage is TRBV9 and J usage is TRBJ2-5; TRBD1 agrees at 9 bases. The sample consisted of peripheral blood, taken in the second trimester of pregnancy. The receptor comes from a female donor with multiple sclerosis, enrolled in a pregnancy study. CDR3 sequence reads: CASSVDPVVSGTGLVETQYF. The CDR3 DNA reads TGTGCCAGCAGCGTAGACCCCGTGGTGAGCGGGACAGGGTTGGTGGAGACCCAGTACTTC.